The next 10 T cell receptor beta chains were all read from a single sample in a study of blood T cell repertoires in COVID-19. Sequencing used immunoSEQ multiplex PCR; TCRdb keeps in-frame clones, though not all of them. The sample has about 100,000 clones, 91% seen once. Sequenced: peripheral blood. The receptor set was obtained from a man younger than 30 with acute or convalescent COVID-19.

In nucleotides, the CDR3 is TGTGCCAGCAGCTCGGAGACAGGGTTGGGTCAGCCCCAGCATTTT. Translated: CASSSETGLGQPQHF. This chain links TRBV5-5 with TRBJ1-5; 7 bases are a match to TRBD1. V lost 3 bases, J lost 6 bases, and 9 bases stayed unmatched. This CDR3 region has 15 residues. Germline CDR1 reads SGHKS; CDR2 reads YYEKEE (reference sequence).

The chain recombines TRBV2 with TRBJ2-6; D is perhaps TRBD1 (6 bases). The germline CDR1 and CDR2 sequences are SNHLY and FYNNEI. V was cut by 6 bases and J by 0 bases, with 12 bases left in between. The CDR3 covers 16 residues. In DNA form, the CDR3 reads TGTGCCAGCAGCCCTCCCAGGGGCTCTGGGGCCAACGTCCTGACTTTC. This gives the protein CASSPPRGSGANVLTF.

In its sample, this clone was seen a few times. The V call is TRBV15, the J call TRBJ1-4, with 10 bases aligning to TRBD1. The germline V gene has CDR1 LNHNV and CDR2 YYDKDF (reference sequence). V dropped 3 bases and J dropped 8; count of bases not matched to a gene: 9. CDR3 length: 16 amino acids. The CDR3 spells CATSSWLGQGNEKLFF. DNA of the CDR3: TGTGCCACCAGCAGTTGGTTGGGACAGGGGAACGAAAAACTGTTTTTT.

The chain's CDR3 is CASSLGGGGSGNTIYF. The CDR3 coding sequence is TGTGCCAGCAGTTTAGGAGGGGGCGGCTCTGGAAACACCATATATTTT. This sequence joins TRBV27 and TRBJ1-3; 7 nucleotides agree with TRBD1. The ends lost 2 bases at V and 0 bases at J; junction bases unmatched: 4. Germline V gene sequence: CDR1 MNHEY, CDR2 SMNVEV (reference sequence). The CDR3 extends over 16 amino acids.

The CDR3 DNA is TGCGCCAGCAGCTTGATGGGACAGGGAAAAAACATTCAGTACTTC. Its translation: CASSLMGQGKNIQYF. The chain recombines TRBV5-1 with TRBJ2-4; 9 positions match TRBD1. Germline V gives CDR1 SGHRS, CDR2 YFSETQ. The CDR3 loop spans 15 amino acids. The V and J ends lost 1 base and 4 bases, in that order; junction bases with no gene match: 3.

This clone showed up many times. The chain carries TRBV24-1 and TRBJ2-3; TRBD1 agrees at 9 bases. This CDR3 region has 16 residues. The V segment lost 2 bases and the J segment 3 bases; nucleotides outside the gene matches: 5. Germline loops: CDR1 KGHDR, CDR2 SFDVKD. CDR3 sequence: CATSDSGTGNTDTQYF. CDR3 in DNA: TGTGCCACCAGTGATTCCGGGACAGGGAATACAGATACGCAGTATTTT.

The gene calls are TRBV3-1 (or the pseudogene TRBV3-2) and TRBJ2-7; the D gene is possibly TRBD1 (6 bases). Trimming stripped 0 bases from V and 2 bases from J, with 11 bases between. The germline V gene has CDR1 LGHDT and CDR2 YNNKEL (reference sequence). CDR3 length equals 15 residues. In DNA, the CDR3 is TGTGCCAGCAGCCAAGAGGGGGCGGTCGCCTACGAGCAGTACTTC. The encoded protein is CASSQEGAVAYEQYF.

Notes on this clone: The same CDR3 also results from other DNA sequences found in this sample. The genes are TRBV5-1 and TRBJ1-1; the D gene is possibly TRBD1 (6 bases). Between the trimmed V and J ends, which lost 4 bases and 1 base, there was a span of 11 bases. The V gene's germline CDR1 is SGHRS and CDR2 YFSETQ. The CDR3 extends over 14 amino acids. For the CDR3, the DNA is TGCGCCAGCAGCCGAGACAGGTCGAACACTGAAGCTTTCTTT. It yields the protein CASSRDRSNTEAFF.

This chain joins TRBV19 and TRBJ1-1, with D tentatively TRBD1 (5 bases). V lost 3 bases, J lost 5 bases, and 13 bases lay in between. The CDR3 runs to 14 residues. Germline loops: CDR1 LNHDA, CDR2 SQIVND (reference sequence). CDR3 sequence: CASSIYEGRTEAFF. As DNA, the CDR3 is TGTGCCAGTAGTATTTATGAGGGGAGGACTGAAGCTTTCTTT.

This clone was counted a few times. The chain employs TRBV12-3 or TRBV12-4 and TRBJ1-3; D call uncertain. Trimming shortened V by 8 bases and J by 2 bases, and 7 bases separated the two germline ends. CDR3 length equals 12 residues. Here the CDR3 reads CASRGPGNTIYF. CDR3 nucleotide sequence: TGTGCCAGCCGAGGCCCTGGAAACACCATATATTTT.